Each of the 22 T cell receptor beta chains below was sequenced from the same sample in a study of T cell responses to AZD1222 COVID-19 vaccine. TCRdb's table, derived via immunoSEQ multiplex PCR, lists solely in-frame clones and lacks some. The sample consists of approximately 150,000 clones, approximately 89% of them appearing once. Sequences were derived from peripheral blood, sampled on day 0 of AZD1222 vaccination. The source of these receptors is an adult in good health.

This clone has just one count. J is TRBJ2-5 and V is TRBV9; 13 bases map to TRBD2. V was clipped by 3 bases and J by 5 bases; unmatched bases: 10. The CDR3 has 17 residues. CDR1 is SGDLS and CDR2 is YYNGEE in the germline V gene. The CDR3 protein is CASSARGLAGATETQYF. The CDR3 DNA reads TGTGCCAGCAGCGCGAGAGGACTAGCGGGAGCTACGGAGACCCAGTACTTC.

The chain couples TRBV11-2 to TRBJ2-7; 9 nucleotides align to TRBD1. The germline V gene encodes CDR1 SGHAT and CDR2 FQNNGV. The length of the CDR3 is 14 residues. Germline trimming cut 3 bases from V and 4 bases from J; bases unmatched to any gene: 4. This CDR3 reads CASSFGTGIYEQYF. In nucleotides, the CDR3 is TGTGCCAGCAGCTTCGGGACAGGGATTTACGAGCAGTACTTC.

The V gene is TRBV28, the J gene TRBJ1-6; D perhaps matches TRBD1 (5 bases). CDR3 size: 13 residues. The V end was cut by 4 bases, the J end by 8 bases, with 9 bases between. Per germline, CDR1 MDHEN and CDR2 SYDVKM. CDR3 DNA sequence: TGTGCCAGCAGTTGGGGGGAGGATTCACCCCTCCACTTT. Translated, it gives CASSWGEDSPLHF.

CDR3 coding DNA: TGTGCCAGCAGTTTTCTAGCCAAAAACATTCAGTACTTC. It translates to CASSFLAKNIQYF. The chain is built from TRBV12-3 or TRBV12-4 and TRBJ2-4; D unclear. The V gene lost 3 bases and the J gene lost 0 bases, with 3 bases spanning the gap. This CDR3 contains 13 residues.

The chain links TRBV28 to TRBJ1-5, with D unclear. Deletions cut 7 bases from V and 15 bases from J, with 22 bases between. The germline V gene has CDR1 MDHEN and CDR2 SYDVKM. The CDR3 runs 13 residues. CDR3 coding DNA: TGTGCCAGCACTAAGATTGGGGTGTTGGCTAGGCATTTT. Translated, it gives CASTKIGVLARHF.

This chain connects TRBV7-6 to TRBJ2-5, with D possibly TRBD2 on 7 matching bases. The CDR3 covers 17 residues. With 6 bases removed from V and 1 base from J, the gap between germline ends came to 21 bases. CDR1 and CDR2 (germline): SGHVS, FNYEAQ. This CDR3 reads CASSWGTKWGAQETQYF. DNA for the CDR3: TGTGCCAGCAGTTGGGGGACTAAATGGGGGGCCCAAGAGACCCAGTACTTC.

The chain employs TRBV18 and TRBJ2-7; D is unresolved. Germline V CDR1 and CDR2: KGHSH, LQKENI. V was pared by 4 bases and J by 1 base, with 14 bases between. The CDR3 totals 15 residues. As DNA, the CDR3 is TGTGCCAGCTCACGATCAACAGACCGTTCCTACGAGCAGTACTTC. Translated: CASSRSTDRSYEQYF.

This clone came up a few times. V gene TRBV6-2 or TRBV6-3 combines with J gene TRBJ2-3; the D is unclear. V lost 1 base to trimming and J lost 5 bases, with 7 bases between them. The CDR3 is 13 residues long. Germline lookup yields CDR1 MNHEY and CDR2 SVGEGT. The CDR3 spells CASSYFVGDTQYF. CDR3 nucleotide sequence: TGTGCCAGCAGTTACTTTGTGGGAGATACGCAGTATTTT.

The CDR3 is CASSLQGFKSNQPQHF. In nucleotides, the CDR3 is TGTGCCAGCAGTTTGCAAGGGTTTAAGAGCAATCAGCCCCAGCATTTT. V gene TRBV28 combines with J gene TRBJ1-5; D unclear. Germline V CDR1 and CDR2: MDHEN, SYDVKM. The V end was cut by 3 bases, the J end by 1 base, with 13 bases between. CDR3 length equals 16 residues.

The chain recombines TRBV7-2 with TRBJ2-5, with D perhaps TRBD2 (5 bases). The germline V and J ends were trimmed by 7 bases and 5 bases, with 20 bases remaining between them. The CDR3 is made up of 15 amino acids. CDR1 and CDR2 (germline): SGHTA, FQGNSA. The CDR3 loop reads CASTPAVAEWETQYF. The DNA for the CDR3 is TGTGCCAGCACCCCAGCGGTGGCCGAGTGGGAGACCCAGTACTTC.

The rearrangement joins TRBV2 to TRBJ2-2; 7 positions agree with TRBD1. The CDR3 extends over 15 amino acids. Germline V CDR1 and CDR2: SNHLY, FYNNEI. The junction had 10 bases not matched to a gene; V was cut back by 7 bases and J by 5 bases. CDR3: CASIRDSKATGELFF. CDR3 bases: TGTGCCAGCATACGGGACAGCAAGGCAACCGGGGAGCTGTTTTTT.

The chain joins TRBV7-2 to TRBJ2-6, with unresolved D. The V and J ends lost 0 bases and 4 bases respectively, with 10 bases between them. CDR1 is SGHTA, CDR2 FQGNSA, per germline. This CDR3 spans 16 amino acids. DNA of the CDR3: TGTGCCAGCAGCTTAGCTTTGGTATACGGGGCCAACGTCCTGACTTTC. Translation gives CASSLALVYGANVLTF.

CDR3: CASSPHMNTEAFF. The CDR3 DNA reads TGTGCCAGCAGCCCCCACATGAACACTGAAGCTTTCTTT. V is TRBV7-3 and J is TRBJ1-1; D is undetermined. The length of the CDR3 is 13 residues. Looked up from germline, CDR1 is SGHTA and CDR2 is FQGTGA. Between the trimmed V and J ends, which lost 5 bases and 0 bases, there was a span of 7 bases.

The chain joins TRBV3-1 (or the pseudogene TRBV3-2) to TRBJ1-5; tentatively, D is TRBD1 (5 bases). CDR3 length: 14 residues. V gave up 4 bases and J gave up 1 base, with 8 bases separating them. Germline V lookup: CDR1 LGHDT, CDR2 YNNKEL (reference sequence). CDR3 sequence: CASSPGNSNQPQHF. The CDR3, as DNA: TGTGCCAGCAGCCCAGGGAACAGCAATCAGCCCCAGCATTTT.

Here the CDR3 reads CASSSRPGEAFF. CDR3 nucleotides: TGTGCCAGCAGCTCTAGGCCCGGAGAAGCTTTCTTT. The V and J genes are TRBV11-3 and TRBJ1-1; no clear D. V was cut by 4 bases and J by 8 bases, with 11 bases left in between. Germline V gene data show CDR1 as SGHNT and CDR2 as YENEEA. The CDR3 has 12 residues.

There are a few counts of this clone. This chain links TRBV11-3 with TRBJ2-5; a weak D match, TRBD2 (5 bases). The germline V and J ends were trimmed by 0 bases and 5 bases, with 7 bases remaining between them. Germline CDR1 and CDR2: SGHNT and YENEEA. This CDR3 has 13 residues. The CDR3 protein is CASSLETSETQYF. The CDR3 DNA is TGTGCCAGCAGCTTAGAAACTAGTGAGACCCAGTACTTC.

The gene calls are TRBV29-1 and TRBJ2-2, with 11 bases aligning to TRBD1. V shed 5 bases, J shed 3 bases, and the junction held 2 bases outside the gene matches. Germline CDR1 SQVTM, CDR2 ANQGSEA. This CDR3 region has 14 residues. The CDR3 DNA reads TGCAGCGTTCGGGACAGGGGGTACACCGGGGAGCTGTTTTTT. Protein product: CSVRDRGYTGELFF.

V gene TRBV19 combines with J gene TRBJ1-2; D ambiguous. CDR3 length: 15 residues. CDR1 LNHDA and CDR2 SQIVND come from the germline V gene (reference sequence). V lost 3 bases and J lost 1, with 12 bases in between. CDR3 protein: CASSIGGRYNYGYTF. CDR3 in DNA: TGTGCCAGTAGTATTGGTGGGCGCTATAACTATGGCTACACCTTC. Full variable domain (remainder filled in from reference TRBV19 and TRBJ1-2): DGGITQSPKYLFRKEGQNVTLSCEQNLNHDAMYWYRQDPGQGLRLIYYSQIVNDFQKGDIAEGYSVSREKKESFPLTVTSAQKNPTAFYLCASSIGGRYNYGYTFGSGTRLTVV.

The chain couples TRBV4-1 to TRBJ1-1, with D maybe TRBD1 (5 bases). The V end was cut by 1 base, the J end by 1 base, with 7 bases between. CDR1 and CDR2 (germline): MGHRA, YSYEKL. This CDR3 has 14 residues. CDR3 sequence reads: CASSQGQGNTEAFF. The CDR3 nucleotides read TGCGCCAGCAGCCAAGGTCAGGGGAACACTGAAGCTTTCTTT.

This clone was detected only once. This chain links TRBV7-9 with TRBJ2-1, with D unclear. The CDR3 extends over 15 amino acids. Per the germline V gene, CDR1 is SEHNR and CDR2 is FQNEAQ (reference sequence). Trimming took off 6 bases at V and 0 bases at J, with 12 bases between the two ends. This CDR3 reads CASRPPFSSYNEQFF. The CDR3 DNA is TGTGCCAGCAGGCCTCCTTTTAGCTCCTACAATGAGCAGTTCTTC.

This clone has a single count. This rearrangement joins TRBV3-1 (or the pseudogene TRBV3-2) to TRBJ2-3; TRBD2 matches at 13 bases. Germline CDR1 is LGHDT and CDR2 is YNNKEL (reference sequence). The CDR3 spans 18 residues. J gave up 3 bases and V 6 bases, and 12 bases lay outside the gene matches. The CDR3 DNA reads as TGTGCCAGCAGTCGAAAACTAGCGGGAGGGTCTCGGACAGATACGCAGTATTTT. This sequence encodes CASSRKLAGGSRTDTQYF.

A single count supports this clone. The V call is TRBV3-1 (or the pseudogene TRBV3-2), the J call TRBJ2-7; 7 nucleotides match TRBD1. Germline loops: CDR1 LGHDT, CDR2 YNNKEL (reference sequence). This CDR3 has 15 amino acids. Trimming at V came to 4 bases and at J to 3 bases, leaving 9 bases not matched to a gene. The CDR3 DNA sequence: TGTGCCAGCAGCCCACAACAGGGGTCGGTCTACGAGCAGTACTTC. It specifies CASSPQQGSVYEQYF.